This is a list of T cell receptor beta chains from one sample in a study of cytomegalovirus exposure and HLA in healthy donors. Only in-frame clones appear in the TCRdb table, and some are missing; sequencing was by immunoSEQ multiplex PCR. The sample has over 110,000 clones, approximately 86% seen once. The sequenced sample was PBMCs. These receptors were taken from a man aged 18 to 35 in good health and CMV-seropositive. Both conserved end residues are part of each CDR3. The order of the fields is V gene, clone size, J gene, D gene, CDR3 protein, CDR3 DNA. A D gene is named only where the DNA matches it firmly. Some rows mark clone size as missing; the rest say once, few, many or name a class of expanded clone.

>TRBV9|.|TRBJ1-4|TRBD1
CASSGDSTNEKLFF
TGTGCCAGCAGTGGGGACAGTACTAATGAAAAACTGTTTTTT
>TRBV5-1|.|TRBJ2-7|TRBD1
CASSARGRTYEQYF
TGCGCCAGCAGCGCCAGGGGGCGCACCTACGAGCAGTACTTC
>TRBV6-1|.|TRBJ1-3|.
CASSEVVGNTIYF
TGTGCCAGCAGTGAAGTCGTTGGAAACACCATATATTTT
>TRBV5-4|.|TRBJ2-7|TRBD1
CATATGASYEQYF
TGTGCCACCGCGACAGGGGCCTCCTACGAGCAGTACTTC
>TRBV9|.|TRBJ1-2|.
CASSVEGRGNYGYTF
TGTGCCAGCAGCGTAGAGGGGAGGGGTAACTATGGCTACACCTTC
>TRBV7-9|.|TRBJ2-5|.
CASSFGREWAQETQYF
TGTGCCAGCAGCTTTGGTCGGGAGTGGGCCCAAGAGACCCAGTACTTC
>TRBV7-3|.|TRBJ2-2|.
CASSETSSPGELFF
TGTGCCAGCAGCGAAACTTCCTCCCCCGGGGAGCTGTTTTTT
>TRBV7-9|once|TRBJ1-4|TRBD1
CASSWYGTENEKLFF
TGTGCCAGCAGCTGGTACGGGACAGAGAATGAAAAACTGTTTTTT
>TRBV30|few|TRBJ1-1|.
CAWSLGVDTEAFF
TGTGCCTGGAGTCTCGGGGTGGACACTGAAGCTTTCTTT
>TRBV19|.|TRBJ1-1|.
CASTPGVGPNTEAFF
TGTGCCAGTACCCCGGGGGTGGGGCCGAACACTGAAGCTTTCTTT
>TRBV10-1|.|TRBJ2-1|TRBD1
CASRGQVEQFF
TGCGCCAGCAGAGGACAGGTTGAGCAGTTCTTC
>TRBV10-3|few|TRBJ2-4|TRBD2
CATGLAGGNIQYF
TGTGCCACCGGACTAGCGGGGGGCAACATTCAGTACTTC
>TRBV19|few|TRBJ2-7|TRBD1
CASSSGTGSYEQYF
TGTGCCAGTAGTTCCGGGACAGGGTCCTACGAGCAGTACTTC
>TRBV27|.|TRBJ2-1|TRBD1
CASTGGDRGWYNEQFF
TGTGCCAGCACCGGAGGGGACAGGGGGTGGTACAATGAGCAGTTCTTC
>TRBV5-1|.|TRBJ2-5|.
CASSLGDWPSGTQYF
TGCGCCAGCAGCTTGGGTGACTGGCCGTCCGGGACCCAGTACTTC
>TRBV14|.|TRBJ2-1|TRBD1
CASSSGQGTPFYYNEQFF
TGTGCCAGCTCCTCGGGACAGGGGACCCCCTTCTACTACAATGAGCAGTTCTTC
>TRBV28|.|TRBJ2-7|.
CASSLFGRVGYEQYF
TGTGCCAGCAGTTTATTTGGCAGGGTCGGCTACGAGCAGTACTTC
>TRBV6-1|.|TRBJ2-3|.
CASSRILEVGDTQYF
TGTGCCAGCAGCCGCATACTAGAAGTAGGAGATACGCAGTATTTT
>TRBV7-9|.|TRBJ2-3|TRBD2
CASSLVLAGATDTQYF
TGTGCCAGCAGCTTAGTACTAGCGGGGGCCACAGATACGCAGTATTTT
>TRBV18|.|TRBJ2-1|TRBD2
CASSPGLAASYNEQFF
TGTGCCAGCTCACCGGGACTAGCGGCCTCCTACAATGAGCAGTTCTTC
>TRBV27|.|TRBJ2-7|TRBD1
CASSRTGAYEQYF
TGTGCCAGCAGTCGGACAGGCGCGTACGAGCAGTACTTC
>TRBV5-1|.|TRBJ1-2|.
CASSHPRAGEKLGYGYTF
TGCGCCAGCAGTCACCCCCGGGCAGGGGAAAAGTTGGGCTATGGCTACACCTTC
>TRBV14|.|TRBJ1-1|.
CASSAEAGDSEAFF
TGTGCCAGCAGCGCCGAAGCCGGGGATTCTGAAGCTTTCTTT
>TRBV6-6|.|TRBJ1-1|.
CASSYQGRTEAFF
TGTGCCAGCAGTTATCAGGGAAGGACTGAAGCTTTCTTT
>TRBV5-1|.|TRBJ1-1|.
CASSPMNRVTEAFF
TGCGCCAGCAGCCCGATGAACAGGGTCACTGAAGCTTTCTTT
>TRBV6-5|.|TRBJ2-7|TRBD1
CASSSSGTGKYEQYF
TGTGCCAGCAGTTCGTCCGGGACAGGGAAATACGAGCAGTACTTC
>TRBV6-5|.|TRBJ2-1|TRBD1
CASSYGTGVDEQFF
TGTGCCAGCAGTTATGGGACAGGGGTGGATGAGCAGTTCTTC
>TRBV7-8|.|TRBJ1-6|TRBD1
CASSHPGQDSPLHF
TGTGCCAGCAGCCACCCGGGACAGGACTCACCCCTCCACTTT
>TRBV5-4|once|TRBJ1-1|.
CASSLMTDTEAFF
TGTGCCAGCAGCTTGATGACAGACACTGAAGCTTTCTTT
>TRBV7-6|.|TRBJ2-2|TRBD2
CASSLAGRSGANTGELFF
TGTGCCAGCAGCTTAGCGGGCCGTAGCGGGGCCAACACCGGGGAGCTGTTTTTT
>TRBV7-9|.|TRBJ2-4|.
CASSFGDLNIQYF
TGTGCCAGCAGCTTCGGGGATTTGAACATTCAGTACTTC
>TRBV18|.|TRBJ1-1|TRBD1
CASSLQTGGNTEAFF
TGTGCCAGCTCACTCCAGACAGGGGGGAACACTGAAGCTTTCTTT
>TRBV19|.|TRBJ2-1|.
CASTSPEGGEYNEQFF
TGTGCCAGTACCTCTCCGGAGGGCGGAGAATACAATGAGCAGTTCTTC
>TRBV5-1|.|TRBJ2-1|.
CASSRGTNNEQFF
TGCGCCAGCAGCCGTGGTACAAACAATGAGCAGTTCTTC
>TRBV10-3|.|TRBJ2-7|TRBD1
CAAFGGTGLNEQYF
TGTGCCGCCTTCGGTGGGACAGGGCTCAACGAGCAGTACTTC
>TRBV7-8|few|TRBJ1-2|.
CASKPAGNYGYTF
TGTGCCAGCAAACCTGCGGGCAACTATGGCTACACCTTC
>TRBV16|.|TRBJ1-1|.
CASSQSAGPEAFF
TGTGCCAGCAGCCAATCGGCGGGCCCTGAAGCTTTCTTT
>TRBV30|once|TRBJ1-2|.
CACEMGRGVGYTF
TGTGCCTGCGAGATGGGCAGGGGAGTCGGCTACACCTTC
>TRBV2|few|TRBJ1-5|.
CASSEWRVADQPQHF
TGTGCCAGCAGTGAATGGCGGGTAGCTGATCAGCCCCAGCATTTT
>TRBV7-2|.|TRBJ2-7|.
CASSLRQITYEQYF
TGTGCCAGCAGCCTAAGACAGATTACCTACGAGCAGTACTTC
>TRBV11-2|.|TRBJ1-3|.
CASSYTGSGNTIYF
TGTGCCAGCAGCTACACAGGTTCCGGAAACACCATATATTTT
>TRBV7-2|.|TRBJ2-3|.
CASRRPGDTQYF
TGTGCCAGCAGACGTCCGGGGGATACGCAGTATTTT
>TRBV19|.|TRBJ1-5|TRBD1
CATTTGNQPQHF
TGTGCCACCACGACAGGGAATCAGCCCCAGCATTTT
>TRBV6-5|.|TRBJ2-5|TRBD1
CASSRQGPGETQYF
TGTGCCAGCAGCCGACAGGGCCCAGGTGAGACCCAGTACTTC
>TRBV9|.|TRBJ1-3|.
CASSSAGNTIYF
TGTGCCAGCAGCAGTGCGGGAAACACCATATATTTT
>TRBV7-8|once|TRBJ2-3|TRBD2
CASSYLLAGRDTQYF
TGTGCCAGCAGCTATCTCTTAGCGGGACGGGATACGCAGTATTTT